This is a list of T cell receptor beta chains from one sample in a study of T cell clones after liver transplantation. Assay used: immunoSEQ multiplex PCR; TCRdb lists only in-frame clones, some missing. The sample shows 95,000 to 110,000 clones, approximately 85% of them seen only once. This sample comprised CD4+ T cells from blood, obtained before liver transplant. The receptors derive from a human donor who received a liver transplant. The CDR3 runs from the conserved cysteine through the conserved F or W. Fields, in order: J gene, D gene, clone size, V gene, CDR3 DNA, CDR3 protein. The D gene is left open where the match is weak. Size is omitted from some rows. Given values are once, few, many or a class for expanded clones.

j_gene: TRBJ1-2; d_gene: TRBD1; abundance: once; v_gene: TRBV7-9; CDR3nt: TGTGCCAGCAGCTTAGAGACAGGGGGTGACTATGGCTACACCTTC; CDR3aa: CASSLETGGDYGYTF
j_gene: TRBJ2-7; d_gene: -; abundance: -; v_gene: TRBV6-5; CDR3nt: TGTGCCAGCAGTTACTCGACTGAATACGAGCAGTACTTC; CDR3aa: CASSYSTEYEQYF
j_gene: TRBJ2-1; d_gene: -; abundance: few; v_gene: TRBV1; CDR3nt: TGCACCAAGGGGACTAGCGGGACCTCCTACAATGAGCAGTTCTTC; CDR3aa: CTKGTSGTSYNEQFF
j_gene: TRBJ2-1; d_gene: -; abundance: -; v_gene: TRBV4-2; CDR3nt: TGTGCCAGCAGCCCACTAGCCTTGAGCTCCTACAATGAGCAGTTCTTC; CDR3aa: CASSPLALSSYNEQFF
j_gene: TRBJ2-2; d_gene: TRBD2; abundance: -; v_gene: TRBV5-1; CDR3nt: TGCGCCAGCAGCTGGCCCGGGACTAGCGCCGGGGAGCTGTTTTTT; CDR3aa: CASSWPGTSAGELFF
j_gene: TRBJ2-3; d_gene: -; abundance: -; v_gene: TRBV6-5; CDR3nt: TGTGCCAGCAGTCTTCAGGGGACGCAGTATTTT; CDR3aa: CASSLQGTQYF
j_gene: TRBJ1-3; d_gene: TRBD1; abundance: -; v_gene: TRBV6-5; CDR3nt: TGTGCCAGCAGTTACGGGACAGGGTTGGCTGGAAACACCATATATTTT; CDR3aa: CASSYGTGLAGNTIYF
j_gene: TRBJ2-1; d_gene: -; abundance: -; v_gene: TRBV5-1; CDR3nt: TGCGCCAGCAGCTTGTTCAGGGAATACAATGAGCAGTTCTTC; CDR3aa: CASSLFREYNEQFF
j_gene: TRBJ2-7; d_gene: -; abundance: -; v_gene: TRBV13; CDR3nt: TGTGCCAGCAGCGGGAAAGGGGTCTACGAGCAGTACTTC; CDR3aa: CASSGKGVYEQYF
j_gene: TRBJ2-6; d_gene: -; abundance: few; v_gene: TRBV5-1; CDR3nt: TGCGCCAGCAGCTTGGCAGGCAGGGATGGGGCCAACGTCCTGACTTTC; CDR3aa: CASSLAGRDGANVLTF
j_gene: TRBJ2-2; d_gene: TRBD2; abundance: once; v_gene: TRBV27; CDR3nt: TGTGCCAGCAGAATTGGACTAGCGGGAGTGGGGGGGGAGCTGTTTTTT; CDR3aa: CASRIGLAGVGGELFF
j_gene: TRBJ1-2; d_gene: -; abundance: -; v_gene: TRBV25-1; CDR3nt: TGTGCCAGCAGTGAATACCTGAATAACTATGGCTACACCTTC; CDR3aa: CASSEYLNNYGYTF
j_gene: TRBJ2-2; d_gene: TRBD2; abundance: -; v_gene: TRBV7-3; CDR3nt: TGTGCCAGCAGCAGAACTCGGACTAGCGGAACCGGGGAGCTGTTTTTT; CDR3aa: CASSRTRTSGTGELFF
j_gene: TRBJ2-2; d_gene: -; abundance: -; v_gene: TRBV30; CDR3nt: TGTGCCTGGAGTACTAGTAATACGAACACCGGGGAGCTGTTTTTT; CDR3aa: CAWSTSNTNTGELFF
j_gene: TRBJ2-2; d_gene: TRBD1; abundance: -; v_gene: TRBV6-6; CDR3nt: TGTGCCAGCAGGCACAGGGGGCGGGACACCGGGGAGCTGTTTTTT; CDR3aa: CASRHRGRDTGELFF
j_gene: TRBJ1-1; d_gene: -; abundance: -; v_gene: TRBV30; CDR3nt: TGTGCCTGGAGTCGCAGGAACACTGAAGCTTTCTTT; CDR3aa: CAWSRRNTEAFF
j_gene: TRBJ1-1; d_gene: TRBD1; abundance: -; v_gene: TRBV5-4; CDR3nt: TGTGCCAGCAGCTTGTGGAGGGGGCGGAGCACTGAAGCTTTCTTT; CDR3aa: CASSLWRGRSTEAFF
j_gene: TRBJ2-5; d_gene: -; abundance: -; v_gene: TRBV9; CDR3nt: TGTGCCAGCAGCCTCACCGTGGGTAGCCCCCAAGAGACCCAGTACTTC; CDR3aa: CASSLTVGSPQETQYF
j_gene: TRBJ2-3; d_gene: -; abundance: few; v_gene: TRBV5-1; CDR3nt: TGCGCCAGCAGCCTCACGGAGGGGATGACGCAGTATTTT; CDR3aa: CASSLTEGMTQYF
j_gene: TRBJ2-2; d_gene: TRBD1; abundance: -; v_gene: TRBV29-1; CDR3nt: TGCAGCGTTGAAAGGACAGGGGGAAGGGAGCTGTTTTTT; CDR3aa: CSVERTGGRELFF
j_gene: TRBJ2-3; d_gene: -; abundance: -; v_gene: TRBV20-1; CDR3nt: TGCAGTGTCAGGCGTGGAGATACGCAGTATTTT; CDR3aa: CSVRRGDTQYF
j_gene: TRBJ1-4; d_gene: TRBD1; abundance: -; v_gene: TRBV11-2; CDR3nt: TGTGCCAGCAGCCCTACAGGGGGGGTTGGTGAAAAACTGTTTTTT; CDR3aa: CASSPTGGVGEKLFF
j_gene: TRBJ2-5; d_gene: -; abundance: -; v_gene: TRBV5-1; CDR3nt: TGCGCCAGCAGCTTGGCGGGCAGCCGTCCCGGGGAGACCCAGTACTTC; CDR3aa: CASSLAGSRPGETQYF
j_gene: TRBJ2-7; d_gene: -; abundance: -; v_gene: TRBV6-1; CDR3nt: TGTGCCAGCAGTGAAGCGGGCACCGGCGAGCAGTACTTC; CDR3aa: CASSEAGTGEQYF
j_gene: TRBJ2-6; d_gene: -; abundance: -; v_gene: TRBV27; CDR3nt: TGTGCCAGCAGTTCCCCCGGGACAAGAAGTTACTCTGGGGCCAACGTCCTGACTTTC; CDR3aa: CASSSPGTRSYSGANVLTF
j_gene: TRBJ1-6; d_gene: -; abundance: -; v_gene: TRBV6-5; CDR3nt: TGTGCCAGCAGGCCACCGGGAGGGGGTTATTCACCCCTCCACTTT; CDR3aa: CASRPPGGGYSPLHF
j_gene: TRBJ1-5; d_gene: -; abundance: -; v_gene: TRBV28; CDR3nt: TGTGCCAGCAGTTTGAATCGGTTGCATTTT; CDR3aa: CASSLNRLHF
j_gene: TRBJ2-7; d_gene: TRBD1; abundance: -; v_gene: TRBV11-2; CDR3nt: TGTGCCAGCAGCTTAGGGGCAGGGGGCGGAAACTCCTACGAGCAGTACTTC; CDR3aa: CASSLGAGGGNSYEQYF
j_gene: TRBJ2-5; d_gene: -; abundance: -; v_gene: TRBV19; CDR3nt: TGTGCCAGTAGTATTATGGGGACTCAAGAGACCCAGTACTTC; CDR3aa: CASSIMGTQETQYF
j_gene: TRBJ2-2; d_gene: -; abundance: once; v_gene: TRBV11-3; CDR3nt: TGTGCCAGCAGCTTAGGACCTGGAGGGTGGTGTAACACCGGGGAGCTGTTTTTT; CDR3aa: CASSLGPGGWCNTGELFF
j_gene: TRBJ1-1; d_gene: -; abundance: -; v_gene: TRBV5-1; CDR3nt: TGCGCCAGCAGTCTTCAGGGTGGGGTGGACACTGAAGCTTTCTTT; CDR3aa: CASSLQGGVDTEAFF
j_gene: TRBJ2-2; d_gene: TRBD1; abundance: -; v_gene: TRBV9; CDR3nt: TGTGCCAGCAAGAGACAGGGGAACACCGGGGAGCTGTTTTTT; CDR3aa: CASKRQGNTGELFF
j_gene: TRBJ2-2; d_gene: TRBD1; abundance: -; v_gene: TRBV13; CDR3nt: TGTGCCAGCAGCTTGGCAGTGCGGACAGGGAACACCGGGGAGCTGTTTTTT; CDR3aa: CASSLAVRTGNTGELFF
j_gene: TRBJ2-5; d_gene: -; abundance: -; v_gene: TRBV14; CDR3nt: TGTGCCAGCAGCCAGAAAAGAAGAGAGACCCAGTACTTC; CDR3aa: CASSQKRRETQYF
j_gene: TRBJ1-6; d_gene: -; abundance: -; v_gene: TRBV7-8; CDR3nt: TGTGCCAGCAGCCTATCGGGCCTCCTCCACTTT; CDR3aa: CASSLSGLLHF
j_gene: TRBJ2-1; d_gene: -; abundance: -; v_gene: TRBV2; CDR3nt: TGTGCCAGCAGATTGAGGGCCCCGGGATTCCCGAACAATGAGCAGTTCTTC; CDR3aa: CASRLRAPGFPNNEQFF
j_gene: TRBJ1-3; d_gene: -; abundance: -; v_gene: TRBV16; CDR3nt: TGTGCCAGCAGCCCCAGGAGCTCTGGAAACACCATATATTTT; CDR3aa: CASSPRSSGNTIYF
j_gene: TRBJ2-2; d_gene: TRBD2; abundance: -; v_gene: TRBV2; CDR3nt: TGTGCCAGCAGGAGCGGGGGGAACACCGGGGAGCTGTTTTTT; CDR3aa: CASRSGGNTGELFF
j_gene: TRBJ2-2; d_gene: TRBD2; abundance: -; v_gene: TRBV6-5; CDR3nt: TGTGCCAGCAGACCTAGCGGGAGGAACACCGGGGAGCTGTTTTTT; CDR3aa: CASRPSGRNTGELFF
j_gene: TRBJ2-7; d_gene: -; abundance: -; v_gene: TRBV18; CDR3nt: TGTGCCAGCTCACCGGTTTTCGGGACAACCGACGAGCAGTACTTC; CDR3aa: CASSPVFGTTDEQYF
j_gene: TRBJ2-7; d_gene: -; abundance: -; v_gene: TRBV6-5; CDR3nt: TGTGCCAGCAGTTACCATCCGAAGTACGAGCAGTACTTC; CDR3aa: CASSYHPKYEQYF
j_gene: TRBJ1-2; d_gene: TRBD1; abundance: once; v_gene: TRBV7-2; CDR3nt: TGTGCCAGCAGCTCTTCAGGGGGCGGCTATGGCTACACCTTC; CDR3aa: CASSSSGGGYGYTF
j_gene: TRBJ2-7; d_gene: -; abundance: -; v_gene: TRBV4-2; CDR3nt: TGTGCCAGCAGCCAAGAGCGGGGTAGGTCCCGGGGTTCGAGCTCCTACGAGCAGTACTTC; CDR3aa: CASSQERGRSRGSSSYEQYF
j_gene: TRBJ2-3; d_gene: -; abundance: few; v_gene: TRBV11-2; CDR3nt: TGTGCCAGCAGCCCACCCCCTGCACCAGATACGCAGTATTTT; CDR3aa: CASSPPPAPDTQYF
j_gene: TRBJ1-5; d_gene: -; abundance: -; v_gene: TRBV28; CDR3nt: TGTGCCAGCAGTTCCTCGGATCAGCCCCAGCATTTT; CDR3aa: CASSSSDQPQHF
j_gene: TRBJ2-7; d_gene: TRBD1; abundance: -; v_gene: TRBV9; CDR3nt: TGTGCCAGCAGCGCCGGGACAGGGCTCTACGAGCAGTACTTC; CDR3aa: CASSAGTGLYEQYF
j_gene: TRBJ1-2; d_gene: TRBD1; abundance: -; v_gene: TRBV7-8; CDR3nt: TGTGCCAGCAGCTTAGCGGAGGGACAGGGGTATGGCTACACCTTC; CDR3aa: CASSLAEGQGYGYTF
j_gene: TRBJ2-5; d_gene: -; abundance: -; v_gene: TRBV4-3; CDR3nt: TGCGCCAGCAGCCAAGAGGGTCGTCAGGAGACCCAGTACTTC; CDR3aa: CASSQEGRQETQYF
j_gene: TRBJ2-2; d_gene: -; abundance: -; v_gene: TRBV25-1; CDR3nt: TGTGCCAGCAGGGAAAGGGACACCGGGGAGCTGTTTTTT; CDR3aa: CASRERDTGELFF
j_gene: TRBJ1-4; d_gene: -; abundance: -; v_gene: TRBV2; CDR3nt: TGTGCCAGCAGTGAGGGCCAGGGGATAGTTGAAAAACTGTTTTTT; CDR3aa: CASSEGQGIVEKLFF
j_gene: TRBJ2-3; d_gene: -; abundance: few; v_gene: TRBV19; CDR3nt: TGTGCCAGTAGTAGCGCCGTGGGGGACACAGATACGCAGTATTTT; CDR3aa: CASSSAVGDTDTQYF
j_gene: TRBJ1-1; d_gene: -; abundance: few; v_gene: TRBV6-6; CDR3nt: TGTGCCAGCAGTAACAGTCCGAACACTGAAGCTTTCTTT; CDR3aa: CASSNSPNTEAFF
j_gene: TRBJ2-4; d_gene: TRBD1; abundance: -; v_gene: TRBV6-1; CDR3nt: TGTGCCAGCAGTGAAGCCCCAAGGACAGGGCTCGTAGCCAAAAACATTCAGTACTTC; CDR3aa: CASSEAPRTGLVAKNIQYF
j_gene: TRBJ2-7; d_gene: -; abundance: -; v_gene: TRBV11-2; CDR3nt: TGTGCCAGCAGCTTAGAAGCGCCCCGGGTAGCGCCCTACGAGCAGTACTTC; CDR3aa: CASSLEAPRVAPYEQYF
j_gene: TRBJ1-1; d_gene: -; abundance: -; v_gene: TRBV6-5; CDR3nt: TGTGCCAGCAGTTACTCGCGAAACACTGAAGCTTTCTTT; CDR3aa: CASSYSRNTEAFF
j_gene: TRBJ2-1; d_gene: TRBD2; abundance: -; v_gene: TRBV27; CDR3nt: TGTGCCAGCAGTTGGACTAGCGGACAGGGCAATGAGCAGTTCTTC; CDR3aa: CASSWTSGQGNEQFF
j_gene: TRBJ1-2; d_gene: -; abundance: -; v_gene: TRBV5-6; CDR3nt: TGTGCCAGCAGCTTGTTTTCCGGGTCTGGTAACTATGGCTACACCTTC; CDR3aa: CASSLFSGSGNYGYTF
j_gene: TRBJ2-2; d_gene: -; abundance: -; v_gene: TRBV5-1; CDR3nt: TGCGCCAGCAGCTTGGTCGGGGGCAGGACCGGGGAGCTGTTTTTT; CDR3aa: CASSLVGGRTGELFF
j_gene: TRBJ1-1; d_gene: -; abundance: -; v_gene: TRBV5-1; CDR3nt: TGCGCCAGCAGCTTGGCCGGGGGGGCCACTGAAGCTTTCTTT; CDR3aa: CASSLAGGATEAFF